This T cell receptor (beta chain) was found in a study of blood T cell repertoires in COVID-19. Study in general: Nucleic acid was either cDNA or gDNA, and it came from T cells, B-cell-depleted T cells, or PBMCs.

Original handling: By means of reference gene primer amplification, nucleated cell counts were estimated. Repertoires were generated with immunoSEQ multiplex PCR, while TCRdb's copy carries only in-frame clones and drops some. The DNA was the basis for D and trimming; V, J and clone size are from that table. Of roughly 250,000 clones listed, roughly 83% are singletons. This CDR3 has 15 amino acids. Per germline, CDR1 LNHDA and CDR2 SQIVND (reference sequence). Trimming shortened V by 1 base and J by 4 bases, and 11 bases separated the two germline ends. J is TRBJ1-5 and V is TRBV19; TRBD1 might be the D (5 bases). Sequencing was done on a sample of peripheral blood. The source is an elderly woman with acute or convalescent COVID-19. The CDR3 sequence: CASSIGGAGNQPQHF. DNA of the CDR3: TGTGCCAGTAGTATAGGGGGCGCGGGAAATCAGCCCCAGCATTTT. Full variable domain (missing parts from reference TRBV19 and TRBJ1-5): DGGITQSPKYLFRKEGQNVTLSCEQNLNHDAMYWYRQDPGQGLRLIYYSQIVNDFQKGDIAEGYSVSREKKESFPLTVTSAQKNPTAFYLCASSIGGAGNQPQHFGDGTRLSIL.